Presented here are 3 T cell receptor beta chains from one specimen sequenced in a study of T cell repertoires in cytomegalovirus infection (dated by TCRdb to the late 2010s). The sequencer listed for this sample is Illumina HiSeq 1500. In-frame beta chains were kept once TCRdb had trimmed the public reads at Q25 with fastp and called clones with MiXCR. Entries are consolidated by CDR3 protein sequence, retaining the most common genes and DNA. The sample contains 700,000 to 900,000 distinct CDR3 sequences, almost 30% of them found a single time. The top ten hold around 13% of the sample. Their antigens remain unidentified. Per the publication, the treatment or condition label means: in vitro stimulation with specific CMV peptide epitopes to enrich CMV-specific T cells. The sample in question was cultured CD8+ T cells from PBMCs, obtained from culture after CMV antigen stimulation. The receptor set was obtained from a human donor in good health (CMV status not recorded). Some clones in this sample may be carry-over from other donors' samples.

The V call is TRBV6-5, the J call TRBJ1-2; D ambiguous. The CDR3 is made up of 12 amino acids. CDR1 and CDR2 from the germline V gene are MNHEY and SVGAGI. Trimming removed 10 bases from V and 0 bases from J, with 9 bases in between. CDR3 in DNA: TGTGCCATCCATGGGGCTAACTATGGCTACACCTTC. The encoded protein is CAIHGANYGYTF.

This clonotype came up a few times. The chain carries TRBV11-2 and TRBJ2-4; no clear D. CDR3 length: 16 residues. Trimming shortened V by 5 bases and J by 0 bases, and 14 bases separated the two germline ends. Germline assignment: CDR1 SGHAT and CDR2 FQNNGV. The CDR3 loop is CASSPPGFLAKNIQYF. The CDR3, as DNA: TGTGCCAGCAGCCCCCCTGGGTTCTTAGCCAAAAACATTCAGTACTTC.

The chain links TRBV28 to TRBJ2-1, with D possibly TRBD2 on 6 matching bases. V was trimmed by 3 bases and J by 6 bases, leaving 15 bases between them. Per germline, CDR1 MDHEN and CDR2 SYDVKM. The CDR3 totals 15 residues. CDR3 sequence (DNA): TGTGCCAGCAGTTTGTGGGGAGGAGTGGTCAATGAGCAGTTCTTC. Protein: CASSLWGGVVNEQFF.